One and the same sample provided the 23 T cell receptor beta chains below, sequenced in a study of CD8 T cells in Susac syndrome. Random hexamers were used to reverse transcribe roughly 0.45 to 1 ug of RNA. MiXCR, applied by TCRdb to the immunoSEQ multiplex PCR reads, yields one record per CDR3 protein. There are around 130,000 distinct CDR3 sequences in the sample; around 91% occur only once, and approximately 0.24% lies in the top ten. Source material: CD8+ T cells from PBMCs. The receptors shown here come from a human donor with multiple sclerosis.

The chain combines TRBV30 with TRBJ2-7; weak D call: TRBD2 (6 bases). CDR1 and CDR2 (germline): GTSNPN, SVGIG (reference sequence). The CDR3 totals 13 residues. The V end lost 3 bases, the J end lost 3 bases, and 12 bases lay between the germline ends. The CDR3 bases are TGTGCCTGGAGCCAAATGGGGGGCTACGAGCAGTACTTC. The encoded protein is CAWSQMGGYEQYF.

The CDR3, as DNA: TGTGCCAGCAGCTCTCAGGGATTGGGCAATCAGCCCCAGCATTTT. This gives the protein CASSSQGLGNQPQHF. The chain carries TRBV3-1 and TRBJ1-5, with D perhaps TRBD1 (5 bases). The CDR3 covers 15 residues. Germline V CDR1 and CDR2: LGHDT, YNNKEL (reference sequence). V was shortened by 5 bases and J by 2 bases, with 13 bases between the two germline ends.

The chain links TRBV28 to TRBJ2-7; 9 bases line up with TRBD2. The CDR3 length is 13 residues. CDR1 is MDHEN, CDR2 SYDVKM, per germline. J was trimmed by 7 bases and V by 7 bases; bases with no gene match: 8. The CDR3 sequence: CASTLSGSKEQYF. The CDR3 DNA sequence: TGTGCCAGCACCCTTAGCGGGAGTAAAGAGCAGTACTTC. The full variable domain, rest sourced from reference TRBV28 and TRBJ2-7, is DVKVTQSSRYLVKRTGEKVFLECVQDMDHENMFWYRQDPGLGLRLIYFSYDVKMKEKGDIPEGYSVSREKKERFSLILESASTNQTSMYLCASTLSGSKEQYFGPGTRLTVT.

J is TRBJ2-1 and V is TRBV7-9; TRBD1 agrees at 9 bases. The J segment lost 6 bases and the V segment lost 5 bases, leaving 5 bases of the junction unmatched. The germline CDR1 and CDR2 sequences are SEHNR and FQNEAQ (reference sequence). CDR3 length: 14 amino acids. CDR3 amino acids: CASSGEQGANEQFF. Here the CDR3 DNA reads TGTGCCAGCAGCGGAGAACAGGGGGCCAATGAGCAGTTCTTC.

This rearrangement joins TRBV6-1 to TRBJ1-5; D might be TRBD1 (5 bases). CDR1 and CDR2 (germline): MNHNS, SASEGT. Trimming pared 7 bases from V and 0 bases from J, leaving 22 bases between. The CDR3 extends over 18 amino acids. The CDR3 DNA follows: TGTGCCAGCACCTTAAAAGAGAGACAGTTTACTAGCAATCAGCCCCAGCATTTT. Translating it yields CASTLKERQFTSNQPQHF.

This CDR3 reads CASSSQLGQNTEAFF. CDR3 in DNA: TGTGCCAGCAGTTCTCAGTTAGGACAGAACACTGAAGCTTTCTTT. The rearrangement uses TRBV27 and TRBJ1-1; tentative D call: TRBD1 (5 bases). V lost 4 bases and J lost 1, with 13 bases in between. The germline gives CDR1 MNHEY, CDR2 SMNVEV (reference sequence). The CDR3 extends over 15 amino acids.

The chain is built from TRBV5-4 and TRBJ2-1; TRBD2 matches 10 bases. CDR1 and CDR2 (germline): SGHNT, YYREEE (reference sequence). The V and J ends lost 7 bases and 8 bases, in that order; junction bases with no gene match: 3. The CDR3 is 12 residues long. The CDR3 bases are TGTGCCAGCGAGCGGGAGGGCGATGAGCAGTTCTTC. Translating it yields CASEREGDEQFF.

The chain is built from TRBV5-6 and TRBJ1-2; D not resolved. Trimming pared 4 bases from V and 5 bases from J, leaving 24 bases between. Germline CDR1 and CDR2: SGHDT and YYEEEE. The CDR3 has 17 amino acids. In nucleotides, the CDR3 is TGTGCCAGCAGCCCTACCCTAATCCGGGCGTATGGTTATGGCTACACCTTC. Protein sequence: CASSPTLIRAYGYGYTF.

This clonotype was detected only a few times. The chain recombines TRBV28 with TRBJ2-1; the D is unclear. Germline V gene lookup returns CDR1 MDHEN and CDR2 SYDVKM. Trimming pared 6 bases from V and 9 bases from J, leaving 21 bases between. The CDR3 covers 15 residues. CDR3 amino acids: CASSRQVASRGEQFF. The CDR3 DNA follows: TGTGCCAGCAGCCGTCAAGTGGCCAGTCGCGGTGAGCAGTTCTTC. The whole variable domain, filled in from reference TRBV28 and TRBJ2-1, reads DVKVTQSSRYLVKRTGEKVFLECVQDMDHENMFWYRQDPGLGLRLIYFSYDVKMKEKGDIPEGYSVSREKKERFSLILESASTNQTSMYLCASSRQVASRGEQFFGPGTRLTVL.

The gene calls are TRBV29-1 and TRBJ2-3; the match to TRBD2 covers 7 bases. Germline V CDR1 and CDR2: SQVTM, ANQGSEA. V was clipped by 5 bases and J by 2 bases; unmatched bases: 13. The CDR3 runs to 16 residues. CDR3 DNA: TGCAGCGTTCCAAAGGAGACTAGCCGATACACAGATACGCAGTATTTT. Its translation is CSVPKETSRYTDTQYF.

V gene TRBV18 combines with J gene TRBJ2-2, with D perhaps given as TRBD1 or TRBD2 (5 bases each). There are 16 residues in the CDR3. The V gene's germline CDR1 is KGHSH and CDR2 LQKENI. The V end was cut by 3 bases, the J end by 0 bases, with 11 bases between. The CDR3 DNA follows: TGTGCCAGCTCACCGGGGGAAGCCCCGAACACCGGGGAGCTGTTTTTT. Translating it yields CASSPGEAPNTGELFF. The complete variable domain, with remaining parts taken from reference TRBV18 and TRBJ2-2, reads NAGVMQNPRHLVRRRGQEARLRCSPMKGHSHVYWYRQLPEEGLKFMVYLQKENIIDESGMPKERFSAEFPKEGPSILRIQQVVRGDSAAYFCASSPGEAPNTGELFFGEGSRLTVL.

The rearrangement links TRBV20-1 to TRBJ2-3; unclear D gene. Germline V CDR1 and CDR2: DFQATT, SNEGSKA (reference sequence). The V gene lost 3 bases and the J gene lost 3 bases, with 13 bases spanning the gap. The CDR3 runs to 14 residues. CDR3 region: CSASGEIPTDTQYF. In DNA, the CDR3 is TGCAGTGCTAGTGGCGAGATTCCGACAGATACGCAGTATTTT.

Here the CDR3 reads CASSQDGGGWRNQPQHF. CDR3 sequence (DNA): TGCGCCAGCAGCCAAGATGGGGGCGGGTGGAGAAATCAGCCCCAGCATTTT. The chain couples TRBV4-1 to TRBJ1-5; the D gene is possibly TRBD1 (6 bases). Between the trimmed V and J ends, which lost 0 bases and 4 bases, there was a span of 16 bases. The CDR3 is 17 residues long. Germline lookup yields CDR1 MGHRA and CDR2 YSYEKL.

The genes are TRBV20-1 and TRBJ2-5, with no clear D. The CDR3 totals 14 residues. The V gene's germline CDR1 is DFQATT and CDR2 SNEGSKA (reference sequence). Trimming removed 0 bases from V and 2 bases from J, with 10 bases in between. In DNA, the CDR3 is TGCAGTGCTAGAGACAGCAAGCCTCAAGAGACCCAGTACTTC. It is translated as CSARDSKPQETQYF.

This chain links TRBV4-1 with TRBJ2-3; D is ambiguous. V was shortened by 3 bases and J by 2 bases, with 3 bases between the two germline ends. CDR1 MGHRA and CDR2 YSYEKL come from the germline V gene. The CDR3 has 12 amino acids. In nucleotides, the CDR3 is TGCGCCAGCAGCCATACCACAGATACGCAGTATTTT. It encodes CASSHTTDTQYF.

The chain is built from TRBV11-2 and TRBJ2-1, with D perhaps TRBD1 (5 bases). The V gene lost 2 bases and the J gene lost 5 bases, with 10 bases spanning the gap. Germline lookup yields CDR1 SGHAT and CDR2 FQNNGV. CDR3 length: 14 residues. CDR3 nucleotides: TGTGCCAGCAGCTTATCAGGGCTGAACAATGAGCAGTTCTTC. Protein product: CASSLSGLNNEQFF.

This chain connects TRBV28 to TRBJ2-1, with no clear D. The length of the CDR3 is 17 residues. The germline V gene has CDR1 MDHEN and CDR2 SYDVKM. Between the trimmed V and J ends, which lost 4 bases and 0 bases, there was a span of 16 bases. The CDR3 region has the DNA TGTGCCAGCAGTTCCTCTTTAATCTCGTCCTCCTACAATGAGCAGTTCTTC. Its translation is CASSSSLISSSYNEQFF.

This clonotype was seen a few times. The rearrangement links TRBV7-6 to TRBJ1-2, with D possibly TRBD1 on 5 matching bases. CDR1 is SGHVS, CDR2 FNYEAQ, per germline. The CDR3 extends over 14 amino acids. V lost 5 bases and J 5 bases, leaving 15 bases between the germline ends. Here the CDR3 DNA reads TGTGCCAGCAGCCCCACTGGAGGGGCATATGGCTACACCTTC. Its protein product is CASSPTGGAYGYTF. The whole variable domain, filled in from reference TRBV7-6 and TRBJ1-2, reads GAGVSQSPRYKVTKRGQDVALRCDPISGHVSLYWYRQALGQGPEFLTYFNYEAQQDKSGLPNDRFSAERPEGSISTLTIQRTEQRDSAMYRCASSPTGGAYGYTFGSGTRLTVV.

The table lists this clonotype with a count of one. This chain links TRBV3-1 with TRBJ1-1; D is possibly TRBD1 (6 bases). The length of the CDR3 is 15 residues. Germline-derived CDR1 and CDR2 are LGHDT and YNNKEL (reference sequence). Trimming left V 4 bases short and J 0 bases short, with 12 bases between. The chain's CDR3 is CASSLSDSLNTEAFF. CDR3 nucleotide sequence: TGTGCCAGCAGCCTGTCGGACAGTTTGAACACTGAAGCTTTCTTT.

CDR3 sequence reads: CASSASGTTISYEQYF. In DNA form, the CDR3 reads TGCGCCAGCAGCGCCTCCGGGACCACCATCTCCTACGAGCAGTACTTC. The J gene is TRBJ2-7, the V gene TRBV5-1; D may match TRBD1 or TRBD2 (5 bases each). CDR1 is SGHRS and CDR2 is YFSETQ in the germline V gene. V lost 4 bases to trimming and J lost 0 bases, with 17 bases between them. This CDR3 comprises 16 residues.

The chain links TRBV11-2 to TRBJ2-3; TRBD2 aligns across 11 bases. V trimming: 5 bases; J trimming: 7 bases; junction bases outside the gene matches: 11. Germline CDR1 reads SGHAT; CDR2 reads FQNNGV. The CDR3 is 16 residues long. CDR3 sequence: CASSPGRLAGINTQYF. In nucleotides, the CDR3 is TGTGCCAGCAGCCCGGGCCGACTAGCGGGAATTAATACGCAGTATTTT.

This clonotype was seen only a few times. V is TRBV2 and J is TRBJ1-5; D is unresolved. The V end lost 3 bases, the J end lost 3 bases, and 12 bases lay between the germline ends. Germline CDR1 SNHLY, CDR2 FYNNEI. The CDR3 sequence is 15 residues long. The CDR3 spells CASSEFLGPNQPQHF. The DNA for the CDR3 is TGTGCCAGCAGTGAGTTCCTCGGGCCCAATCAGCCCCAGCATTTT.

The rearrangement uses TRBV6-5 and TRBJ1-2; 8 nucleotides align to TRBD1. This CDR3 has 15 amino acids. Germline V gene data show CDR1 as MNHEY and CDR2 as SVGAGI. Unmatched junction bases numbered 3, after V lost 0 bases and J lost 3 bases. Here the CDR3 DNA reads TGTGCCAGCAGTTACTCCCCAGGGGGCGACTATGGCTACACCTTC. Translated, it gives CASSYSPGGDYGYTF.